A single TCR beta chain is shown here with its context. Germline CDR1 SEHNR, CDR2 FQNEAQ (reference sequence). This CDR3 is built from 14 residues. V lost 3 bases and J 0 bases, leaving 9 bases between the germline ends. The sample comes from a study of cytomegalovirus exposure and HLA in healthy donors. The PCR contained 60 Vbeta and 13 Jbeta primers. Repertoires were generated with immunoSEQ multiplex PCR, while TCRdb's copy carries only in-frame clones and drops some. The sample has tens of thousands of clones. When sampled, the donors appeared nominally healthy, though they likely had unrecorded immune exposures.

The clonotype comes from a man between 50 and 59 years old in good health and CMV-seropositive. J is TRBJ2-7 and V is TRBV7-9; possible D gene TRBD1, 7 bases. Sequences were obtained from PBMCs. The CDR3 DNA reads TGTGCCAGCAGCTTGCAGGGGGGCTCCTACGAGCAGTACTTC. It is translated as CASSLQGGSYEQYF.